This TCR beta chain was sequenced during a study of shared clonotypes between healthy human individuals. Study context: Each donor's CD4 naive and CD4 memory cells filled three plates apiece, CD8 naive two, and CD8 memory one.

The CDR3 totals 14 residues. Germline V gene lookup returns CDR1 LNHDA and CDR2 SQIVND (reference sequence). The trim removed 3 bases at V and 7 bases at J, leaving 7 bases unmatched. Terminally differentiated effector memory CD45RA+ cells were excluded from the naive CD8 cells, which were CD45RO-negative and positively selected for CCR7. Sorted-subset replicate PCRs used 200 to 250 ng DNA, about 30,000 T cell genomes. Generated by immunoSEQ multiplex PCR, the TCRdb table keeps only in-frame clones and is missing some. This repertoire shows about 2.2 million clones, 90% to 95% found once; its top ten account for approximately 1.7%. Study-level points and caveats: In general, naive subsets displayed greater estimated richness than memory subsets did.

On this clone: What it recognizes is unknown.

The TCR comes from a man aged 18 to 29 in good health. Some clones in this sample may be carry-over from other donors' samples. V and J are TRBV19 and TRBJ2-7; 9 bases match TRBD1. Sequenced input: naive CD8+ T cells from PBMCs. CDR3 nucleotides: TGTGCCAGTAGTATCGGGACAGGGCTGTCTGAGCAGTACTTC. As protein: CASSIGTGLSEQYF.